This T cell receptor (beta chain) was captured in a study of neoadjuvant anti-PD-1 for oral cavity cancer. Stage II-IVA oral cavity squamous cell carcinoma was new and untreated by systemic or radiation therapy. The assay was immunoSEQ multiplex PCR, and TCRdb's table has in-frame clones only and misses some. The data hold roughly 34,000 clones, with around nine tenths observed a single time. The V segment lost 3 bases and the J segment 3 bases; nucleotides outside the gene matches: 6. Germline V gene sequence: CDR1 LNHNV, CDR2 YYDKDF (reference sequence). The CDR3 has 15 residues. The chain joins TRBV15 to TRBJ2-7; TRBD1 matches 9 bases. Specimen: PBMCs, collected before nivolumab (anti-PD-1) treatment. The receptor's source is a person aged 40 to 85 with oral cavity squamous cell carcinoma. This CDR3 is CATSSGQGTVYEQYF. CDR3 DNA: TGTGCCACCAGCAGTGGACAGGGGACCGTCTACGAGCAGTACTTC.